This record concerns one TCR beta chain sequence. This specimen belongs to a study of blood T cell repertoires in COVID-19. The method was immunoSEQ multiplex PCR; TCRdb's version includes in-frame clones alone and lacks a portion of them. Seen here are some 270,000 clones, about 80% observed once, and the top ten hold roughly 3.1%. CDR3 length equals 16 residues. V shed 7 bases and J 4 bases; nucleotides not matched to a gene: 11. CDR1 MDHEN and CDR2 SYDVKM come from the germline V gene. The sequenced material came from PBMCs or T cells enriched from blood (not recorded which). The V and J genes are TRBV28 and TRBJ1-3; 9 positions agree with TRBD1. The origin of this receptor is a man aged 45 to 65 who had recovered from COVID-19. CDR3 in amino acids: CASTPTGTGTGNTIYF. The CDR3 nucleotides read TGTGCCAGCACCCCCACCGGGACAGGGACAGGAAACACCATATATTTT.